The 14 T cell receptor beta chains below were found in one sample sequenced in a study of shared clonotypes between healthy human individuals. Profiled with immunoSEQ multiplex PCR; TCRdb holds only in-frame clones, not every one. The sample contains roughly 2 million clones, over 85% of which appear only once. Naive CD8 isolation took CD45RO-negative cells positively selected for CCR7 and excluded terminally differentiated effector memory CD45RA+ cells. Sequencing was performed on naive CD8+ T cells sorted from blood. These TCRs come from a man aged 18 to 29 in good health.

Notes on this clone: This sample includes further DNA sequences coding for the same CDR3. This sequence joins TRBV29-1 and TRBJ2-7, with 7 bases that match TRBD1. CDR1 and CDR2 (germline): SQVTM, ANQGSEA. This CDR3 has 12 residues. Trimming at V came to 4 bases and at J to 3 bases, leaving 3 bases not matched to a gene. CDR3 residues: CSVVAGGYEQYF. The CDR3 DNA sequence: TGCAGCGTTGTTGCAGGGGGCTACGAGCAGTACTTC.

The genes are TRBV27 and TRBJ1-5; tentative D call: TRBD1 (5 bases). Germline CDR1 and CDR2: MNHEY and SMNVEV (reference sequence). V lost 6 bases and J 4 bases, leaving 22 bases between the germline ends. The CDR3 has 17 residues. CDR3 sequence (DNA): TGTGCCAGCAGCCATTTAACCCCTTCTGGGGGGAATCAGCCCCAGCATTTT. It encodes CASSHLTPSGGNQPQHF.

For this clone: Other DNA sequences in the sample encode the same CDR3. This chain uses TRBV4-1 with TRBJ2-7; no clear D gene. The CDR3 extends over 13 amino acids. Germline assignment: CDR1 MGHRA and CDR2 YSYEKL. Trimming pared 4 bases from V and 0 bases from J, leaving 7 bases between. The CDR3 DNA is TGCGCCAGCAGCCTGCAGAGCTCCTACGAGCAGTACTTC. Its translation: CASSLQSSYEQYF.

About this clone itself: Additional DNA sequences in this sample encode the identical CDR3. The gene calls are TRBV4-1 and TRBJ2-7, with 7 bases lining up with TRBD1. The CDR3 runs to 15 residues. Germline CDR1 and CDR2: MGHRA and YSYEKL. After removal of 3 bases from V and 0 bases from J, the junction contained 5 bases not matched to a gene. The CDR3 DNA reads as TGCGCCAGCAGCCACAGACAGGGCAGCTCCTACGAGCAGTACTTC. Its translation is CASSHRQGSSYEQYF.

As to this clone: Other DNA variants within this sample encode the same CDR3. Written as DNA, the CDR3 is TGTGCCAGCAGTTTAACGGGGTCCAATCAGCCCCAGCATTTT. Its translation is CASSLTGSNQPQHF. The V call is TRBV27, the J call TRBJ1-5, with D uncertain. Per the germline V gene, CDR1 is MNHEY and CDR2 is SMNVEV (reference sequence). The CDR3 loop spans 14 amino acids. Trimming stripped 2 bases from V and 3 bases from J, with 8 bases between.

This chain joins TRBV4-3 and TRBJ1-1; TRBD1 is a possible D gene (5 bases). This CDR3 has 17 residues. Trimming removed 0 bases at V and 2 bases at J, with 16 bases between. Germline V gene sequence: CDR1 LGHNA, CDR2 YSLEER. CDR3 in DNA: TGCGCCAGCAGCCAAGATATAAGGGGTTGGTTTAACACTGAAGCTTTCTTT. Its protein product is CASSQDIRGWFNTEAFF.

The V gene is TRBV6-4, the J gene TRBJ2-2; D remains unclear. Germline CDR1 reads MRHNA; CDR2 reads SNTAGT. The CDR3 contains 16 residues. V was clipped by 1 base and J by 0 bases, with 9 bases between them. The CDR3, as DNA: TGTGCCAGCAGTGACTTGGGTTACCCGAACACCGGGGAGCTGTTTTTT. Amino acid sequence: CASSDLGYPNTGELFF.

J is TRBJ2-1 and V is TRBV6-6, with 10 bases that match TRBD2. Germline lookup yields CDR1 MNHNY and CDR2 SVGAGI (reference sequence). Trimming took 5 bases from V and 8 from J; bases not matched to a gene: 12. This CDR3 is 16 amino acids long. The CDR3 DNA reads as TGTGCCAGCAGTCCCCCGGGGGCTAGCGGGGGACATGAGCAGTTCTTC. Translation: CASSPPGASGGHEQFF.

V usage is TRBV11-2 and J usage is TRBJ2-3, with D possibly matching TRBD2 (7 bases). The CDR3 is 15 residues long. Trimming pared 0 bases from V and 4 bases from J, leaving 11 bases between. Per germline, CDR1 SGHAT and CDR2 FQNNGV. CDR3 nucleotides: TGTGCCAGCAGCTTAGAGGGGGGGCTGGCAGATACGCAGTATTTT. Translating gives CASSLEGGLADTQYF.

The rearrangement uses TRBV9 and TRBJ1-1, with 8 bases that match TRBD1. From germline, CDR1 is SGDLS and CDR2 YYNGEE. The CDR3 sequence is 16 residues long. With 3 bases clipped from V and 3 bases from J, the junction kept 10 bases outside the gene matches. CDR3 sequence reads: CASSADRGLRDTEAFF. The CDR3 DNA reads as TGTGCCAGCAGCGCCGACAGGGGCCTCAGGGACACTGAAGCTTTCTTT.

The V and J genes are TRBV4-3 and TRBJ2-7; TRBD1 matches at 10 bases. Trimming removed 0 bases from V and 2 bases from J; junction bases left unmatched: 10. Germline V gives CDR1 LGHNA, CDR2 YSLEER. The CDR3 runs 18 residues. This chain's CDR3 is CASSQDQGTGVSTYEQYF. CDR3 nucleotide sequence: TGCGCCAGCAGCCAAGATCAAGGGACAGGGGTATCAACCTACGAGCAGTACTTC.

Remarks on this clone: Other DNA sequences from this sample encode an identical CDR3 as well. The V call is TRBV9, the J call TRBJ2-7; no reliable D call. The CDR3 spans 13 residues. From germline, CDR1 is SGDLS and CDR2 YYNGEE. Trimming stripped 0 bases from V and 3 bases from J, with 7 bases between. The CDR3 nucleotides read TGTGCCAGCAGCGTAGGTTTGGGCTACGAGCAGTACTTC. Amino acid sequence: CASSVGLGYEQYF. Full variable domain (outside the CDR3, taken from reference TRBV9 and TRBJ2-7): DSGVTQTPKHLITATGQRVTLRCSPRSGDLSVYWYQQSLDQGLQFLIQYYNGEERAKGNILERFSAQQFPDLHSELNLSSLELGDSALYFCASSVGLGYEQYFGPGTRLTVT.

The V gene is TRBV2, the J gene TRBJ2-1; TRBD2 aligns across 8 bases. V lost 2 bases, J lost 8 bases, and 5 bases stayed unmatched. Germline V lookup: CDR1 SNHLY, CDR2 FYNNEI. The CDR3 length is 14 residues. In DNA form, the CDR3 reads TGTGCCAGCAGTGAAACGGGAGGGCTCGATGAGCAGTTCTTC. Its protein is CASSETGGLDEQFF.

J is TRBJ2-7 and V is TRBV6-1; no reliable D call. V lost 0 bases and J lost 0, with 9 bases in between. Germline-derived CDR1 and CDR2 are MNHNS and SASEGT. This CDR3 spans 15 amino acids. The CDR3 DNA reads TGTGCCAGCAGTGAAGCTGTGGTTATCTCCTACGAGCAGTACTTC. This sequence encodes CASSEAVVISYEQYF.